Listed below are T cell receptor beta chains from one sample, sequenced in a study of control samples from healthy donors and cancer patients. TCRdb keeps only in-frame clones here, not all; method: immunoSEQ multiplex PCR. The data show under 150,000 clones, around nine tenths seen once. Source material: blood. All receptors come from a man aged 25 to 45 in good health. The CDR3 runs from the conserved cysteine through the conserved F or W. The D gene is left open where the match is weak. For some rows the clone size is stated as once, few or many, or as a class when expanded; others skip it.

v_gene	j_gene	d_gene	abundance	CDR3aa	CDR3nt
TRBV7-3	TRBJ2-7	TRBD1	NA	CASSQGQGAREQYF	TGTGCCAGCAGCCAGGGACAGGGGGCTCGAGAGCAGTACTTC
TRBV30	TRBJ2-7	TRBD1	NA	CAWSVRGRGPREQYF	TGTGCCTGGAGTGTACGCGGCAGGGGGCCGAGGGAGCAGTACTTC
TRBV6-5	TRBJ1-1	NA	once	CARSDRYRTEAFF	TGTGCCAGGTCAGACAGGTATAGGACTGAAGCTTTCTTT
TRBV7-2	TRBJ2-7	NA	NA	CASSSQETYEQYF	TGTGCCAGCAGCTCTCAGGAGACCTACGAGCAGTACTTC
TRBV18	TRBJ1-4	TRBD1	NA	CASSPMTGSGEKLFF	TGTGCCAGCTCACCAATGACAGGGTCGGGTGAAAAACTGTTTTTT
TRBV28	TRBJ1-1	TRBD1	once	CASGQAKTEAFF	TGTGCCAGCGGACAGGCAAAGACTGAAGCTTTCTTT
TRBV5-8	TRBJ2-4	NA	NA	CASSHPPIGTKNIQYF	TGTGCCAGCAGCCATCCGCCAATAGGGACCAAAAACATTCAGTACTTC
TRBV24-1	TRBJ1-4	NA	NA	CATSDSRQYNEKLFF	TGTGCCACCAGTGATTCAAGGCAGTATAATGAAAAACTGTTTTTT
TRBV12-3/TRBV12-4	TRBJ1-6	NA	NA	CASSGGNSPLHF	TGTGCCAGCAGTGGTGGTAATTCACCCCTCCACTTT
TRBV15	TRBJ2-3	NA	few	CATSVLGKGGTDTQYF	TGTGCCACCAGCGTTTTGGGGAAGGGTGGCACAGATACGCAGTATTTT
TRBV19	TRBJ2-1	TRBD2	once	CASSITSGPYNEQFF	TGTGCCAGTAGTATTACTAGCGGGCCTTACAATGAGCAGTTCTTC
TRBV6-5	TRBJ2-7	TRBD1	NA	CASSSPGGRREQYF	TGTGCCAGCAGTTCTCCAGGGGGCCGGAGGGAGCAGTACTTC
TRBV27	TRBJ2-7	NA	NA	CASRRDSGTIPSYEQYF	TGTGCCAGCAGGAGGGACAGCGGGACTATTCCATCCTACGAGCAGTACTTC
TRBV4-2	TRBJ2-3	TRBD2	NA	CASSQDARGGEDTQYF	TGTGCCAGCAGCCAAGATGCCCGCGGGGGGGAAGATACGCAGTATTTT
TRBV25-1	TRBJ2-1	TRBD1	NA	CASSEHTGGYEQFF	TGTGCCAGCAGTGAACATACAGGGGGCTATGAGCAGTTCTTC
TRBV3-1/TRBV3-2	TRBJ2-7	TRBD1	NA	CASTPGQGNYEQYF	TGTGCCAGCACCCCCGGACAGGGAAACTACGAGCAGTACTTC